The T cell receptor (beta chain) under discussion was sequenced for a study of OX40 agonist ivuxolimab in advanced cancers. Study at large: Among those treated, three patients had partial responses, one with hepatocellular carcinoma and two with cutaneous melanoma. Study-level findings and limits: There were, on average, more expanded clones in CD8+ T cells than in CD4+. At doses 0.1 to 3.0 mg/kg, CD4+ and CD8+ clones expanded. No determination was made of the antigen specificity of the expanded peripheral T cells.

TCRdb's copy holds only in-frame clones and misses some; the assay was immunoSEQ multiplex PCR. The table lists roughly 100,000 clones, around 87% of them singletons, with about 0.3% in the top ten. A note on this clone: The antigen is undetermined.

The CDR3 spans 13 residues. V dropped 4 bases and J dropped 8 bases, with 11 bases sitting between them. Germline V gene lookup returns CDR1 SGHAT and CDR2 FQNNGV. This clonotype was obtained from an adult with an advanced solid tumor such as melanoma, head and neck, liver or kidney cancer. J is TRBJ2-2 and V is TRBV11-2; D is ambiguous. The sample consisted of CD4+ or CD8+ T cells sorted from blood, taken in a trial of the OX40 agonist ivuxolimab. The CDR3 loop is CASSYSLGGELFF. The CDR3 DNA reads as TGTGCCAGCAGCTACTCCTTGGGAGGGGAGCTGTTTTTT.